This paragraph covers one T cell receptor (beta chain) sequence. Its antigen is unidentified. The sample is drawn from a study of cytomegalovirus exposure and HLA in healthy donors. The wider study: Among roughly 180 million T cells, an earlier analysis found roughly 100 million unique TCR beta sequences. Inside one of the first data releases sat 80 million to 95 million unique TCRs taken from HLA-typed donors.

PCR used 60 Vbeta primers and 13 Jbeta primers. Some clones are missing from TCRdb's copy, which holds only in-frame ones; the method was immunoSEQ multiplex PCR. The sample lists 130,000 or so clones, around three quarters seen once, with 4.2% in the top ten. Study-wide results and caveats: Presence/absence analyses treated sequencing depth as roughly uniform across donors. Researchers counted about 150 TCR beta chains as cytomegalovirus-associated.

This TCR came from a male donor in good health and CMV-seropositive. The sample was PBMCs.

DNA of the CDR3: TGTGCCAGCAGCCAAGTAGGGGGGGCGGGTGGGGCCAACGTCCTGACTTTC. Its translation: CASSQVGGAGGANVLTF. The chain recombines TRBV4-2 with TRBJ2-6; perhaps TRBD2 as D (7 bases). CDR3 length equals 17 residues. CDR1 is LGHNA, CDR2 YNFKEQ, per germline. V was trimmed by 1 base and J by 3 bases, leaving 13 bases between them.